This T cell receptor (beta chain) stems from a study of post-analysis software for immune sequencing data. In the study overall: Included among the disease courses, which were recorded for the cohort, were relapsing-remitting, secondary progressive and progressive-relapsing multiple sclerosis. Study-level results: Under F measure analysis, samples from one preparation batch co-clustered strongly. Significantly lower normalized Chao1 diversity was seen in multiple sclerosis patients than in controls. Relative to controls, patients had 4 or 5 TRBV segments at higher frequency, with TRBV5-6, TRBV5-1 and TRBV20-1 among these.

Germline CDR1 and CDR2: MNHNS and SASEGT. CDR3 size: 15 residues. Losses at the gene ends were 4 bases for V and 4 bases for J; bases not matched to a gene: 3. Details on this clonotype: What it binds is not known.

Unique molecular identifiers were built into the TCR beta cDNA libraries. Yield was some 500,000 cDNA molecules from roughly 0.93 to 9.6 million T cells. In TCRdb, the PCR reads were re-called with MiXCR into one record per CDR3 protein. Of roughly 870,000 distinct CDR3 sequences in the sample, 53% were seen once. V gene TRBV6-1 combines with J gene TRBJ2-3; 12 nucleotides agree with TRBD2. Sample: blood. This receptor was taken from a girl aged 5-17 years with multiple sclerosis. CDR3 residues: CASSGLAGVADTQYF. In DNA, the CDR3 is TGTGCCAGCAGTGGACTAGCGGGAGTGGCAGATACGCAGTATTTT.